This T cell receptor beta chain is drawn from a study of cytomegalovirus exposure and HLA in healthy donors. This CDR3 has 14 residues. V was shortened by 1 base and J by 2 bases, with 8 bases between the two germline ends. Germline-derived CDR1 and CDR2 are SGHRS and YFSETQ. PCR amplification relied on 60 Vbeta primers (plus 13 Jbeta primers). Sequencing used immunoSEQ multiplex PCR; TCRdb keeps in-frame clones, though not all of them. The table has roughly 84,000 clones, 70% to 85% seen once; the top ten hold under 15%. V gene TRBV5-1 combines with J gene TRBJ2-3, with D unclear. Sequencing was done on a sample of PBMCs. The receptor was derived from a human donor in good health. CDR3 nucleotides: TGCGCCAGCAGCTTGTCACAGATCACAGATACGCAGTATTTT. Translation gives CASSLSQITDTQYF. Full variable domain (missing parts from reference TRBV5-1 and TRBJ2-3): KAGVTQTPRYLIKTRGQQVTLSCSPISGHRSVSWYQQTPGQGLQFLFEYFSETQRNKGNFPGRFSGRQFSNSRSEMNVSTLELGDSALYLCASSLSQITDTQYFGPGTRLTVL.